This is a list of T cell receptor beta chains from one sample in a study of T cells after yellow fever vaccination. TCRdb re-analysed the 5' RACE reads in MiXCR, keeping a single row per CDR3 protein. The table lists 200,000 to 300,000 distinct CDR3 sequences, roughly 13% of them singletons. The sample consisted of CD4+ T cells sorted from PBMCs, taken 45 days after the yellow fever booster vaccination. Source of these receptors: a man aged 25-45 years who received the YFV17D yellow fever vaccine. Each CDR3 is given without its conserved first and last residue.

TRBJ2-1	TRBV15	ATSREGAGSGGEQF
TRBJ1-5	TRBV14	ASSQGGGNQPQH
TRBJ2-2	TRBV5-1	ARSFATGTGDSGELF
TRBJ1-1	TRBV29-1	SLGGPEAF
TRBJ2-1	TRBV5-1	ASSLLAAFNEQF
TRBJ2-1	TRBV7-8	ASSPGVTSGSNEQF
TRBJ2-1	TRBV29-1	SGGDAEQF
TRBJ2-1	TRBV7-2	ASSLAIVNEQF
TRBJ2-1	TRBV7-2	ASSRGLAGLEQF
TRBJ2-5	TRBV7-2	ASSSGLAGETQY
TRBJ2-2	TRBV28	ASSSSGTGTGELF
TRBJ2-7	TRBV4-2	ASSQDSSERY
TRBJ1-3	TRBV4-2	ASSQDPDSGNTIY
TRBJ1-1	TRBV20-1	SARLSGGNTEAF
TRBJ1-2	TRBV20-1	SAIRSSYYGYT
TRBJ2-3	TRBV29-1	SVVTGGPIDTQY
TRBJ2-3	TRBV10-3	ATSSSRDTQY
TRBJ2-2	TRBV18	ASSPMGQTNTGELF
TRBJ2-5	TRBV20-1	SARRAETQY
TRBJ2-3	TRBV29-1	SASGSSTDTQY
TRBJ1-1	TRBV20-1	SASGGQGKTEAF
TRBJ2-7	TRBV6-1	ASNDRAGNYEQY
TRBJ2-2	TRBV29-1	SARDKLANTGELF
TRBJ2-7	TRBV20-1	SARVPGLAGVGEQY
TRBJ2-6	TRBV28	ASSPGGGANVLT
TRBJ2-7	TRBV7-6	ASSTTGSEQY